These 21 T cell receptor beta chains were all obtained from the same sample, sequenced in a study of cytomegalovirus exposure and HLA in healthy donors. Clones were sequenced by immunoSEQ multiplex PCR, and TCRdb holds only the in-frame ones, with some missing. The table lists 250,000 to 400,000 clones, roughly 90% of them singletons. Specimen: PBMCs. The receptors originated from a man aged 25-40 years in good health and CMV-seronegative.

The J gene is TRBJ1-3, the V gene TRBV7-9; 10 nucleotides align to TRBD1. The J segment lost 4 bases and the V segment lost 4 bases, leaving 7 bases of the junction unmatched. Germline-derived CDR1 and CDR2 are SEHNR and FQNEAQ (reference sequence). The length of the CDR3 is 16 residues. In DNA, the CDR3 is TGTGCCAGCAGCTCCCCGGGACAGGGGTTAGGAAACACCATATATTTT. Encoded protein: CASSSPGQGLGNTIYF.

The CDR3 reads CASSFVLTPRDTEAFF. CDR3 bases: TGTGCCAGCAGCTTTGTTCTGACCCCCAGGGACACTGAAGCTTTCTTT. The gene calls are TRBV11-3 and TRBJ1-1, with a tentative D call TRBD1 (5 bases). CDR3 length: 16 residues. Germline CDR1 reads SGHNT; CDR2 reads YENEEA. V was clipped by 3 bases and J by 3 bases, with 17 bases between them.

CDR3 nucleotide sequence: TGTGCCAGCAGCTCCTCGTCGGGGGATGGCAACATTCAGTACTTC. Its translation: CASSSSSGDGNIQYF. This chain uses TRBV5-4 with TRBJ2-4, with TRBD2 as a possible D gene (6 bases). V lost 3 bases, J lost 7 bases, and 17 bases lay in between. The V gene's germline CDR1 is SGHNT and CDR2 YYREEE (reference sequence). The CDR3 is 15 residues long.

The chain couples TRBV30 to TRBJ1-2; 7 bases fit TRBD1. The CDR3 is 16 residues long. V shed 4 bases, J shed 5 bases, and the junction held 16 bases outside the gene matches. Per germline, CDR1 GTSNPN and CDR2 SVGIG (reference sequence). For the CDR3, the DNA is TGTGCCTGGATACAGACAGGGCCAACTCAAAGGTATGGCTACACCTTC. Residues: CAWIQTGPTQRYGYTF.

The chain combines TRBV6-1 with TRBJ2-2, with D tentatively TRBD2 (6 bases). The CDR3 contains 15 residues. Trimming removed 5 bases from V and 6 bases from J, with 16 bases in between. Per the germline V gene, CDR1 is MNHNS and CDR2 is SASEGT. The CDR3 DNA is TGTGCCAGCAGTCCTCCGGGACTGAGGGCCGGGGAGCTGTTTTTT. This sequence encodes CASSPPGLRAGELFF.

The chain recombines TRBV9 with TRBJ2-7; a possible D gene is TRBD1 (5 bases). The CDR3 is 14 amino acids. CDR1 SGDLS and CDR2 YYNGEE come from the germline V gene. V was shortened by 2 bases and J by 6 bases, with 15 bases between the two germline ends. CDR3 amino acids: CASSVDITGGEQYF. CDR3 DNA: TGTGCCAGCAGCGTCGATATCACAGGCGGCGAGCAGTACTTC.

This chain uses TRBV19 with TRBJ1-3; no clear D gene. Germline V CDR1 and CDR2: LNHDA, SQIVND (reference sequence). The CDR3 loop spans 15 amino acids. V lost 5 bases and J 0 bases, leaving 11 bases between the germline ends. CDR3 sequence: CASSLSGSSGNTIYF. As DNA, the CDR3 is TGTGCCAGTAGTCTCTCGGGGAGCTCTGGAAACACCATATATTTT.

The V gene is TRBV7-2, the J gene TRBJ2-3; 7 bases fit TRBD2. CDR3 length: 17 amino acids. Trimming cost V 5 bases and J 1 base; bases outside gene matches: 12. Germline V CDR1 and CDR2: SGHTA, FQGNSA. The CDR3 loop reads CASSPGPPGRGTDTQYF. DNA for the CDR3: TGTGCCAGCAGCCCGGGCCCCCCAGGGAGGGGCACAGATACGCAGTATTTT.

The chain employs TRBV30 and TRBJ1-1; D call uncertain. This CDR3 has 13 residues. Germline assignment: CDR1 GTSNPN and CDR2 SVGIG (reference sequence). V was cut by 3 bases and J by 1 base, with 9 bases left in between. CDR3 in DNA: TGTGCCTGGAGGGCCCCGGGGAACACTGAAGCTTTCTTT. It specifies CAWRAPGNTEAFF.

This sequence joins TRBV18 and TRBJ2-3, with a possible D match to TRBD1 (5 bases). Looked up from germline, CDR1 is KGHSH and CDR2 is LQKENI. The CDR3 loop spans 17 amino acids. The V end lost 5 bases, the J end lost 2 bases, and 20 bases lay between the germline ends. CDR3 in amino acids: CASSGWVGHQITDTQYF. The CDR3 bases are TGTGCCAGCTCAGGGTGGGTGGGGCACCAAATCACAGATACGCAGTATTTT.

The gene calls are TRBV29-1 and TRBJ2-7; 9 bases are a match to TRBD1. Germline lookup yields CDR1 SQVTM and CDR2 ANQGSEA. The trim removed 7 bases at V and 5 bases at J, leaving 6 bases unmatched. The CDR3 loop spans 12 amino acids. CDR3 DNA sequence: TGCAGCGCGACAGGGGGATGGAACGAGCAGTACTTC. Its translation is CSATGGWNEQYF.

The chain carries TRBV6-7 and TRBJ2-5; D is possibly TRBD1 (5 bases). TRBV6-7 is filed as an ORF, its function uncertain. The CDR3 is 14 residues long. The ends were cut back, 0 bases at V and 5 bases at J, with 10 bases in the middle. This CDR3 is CASSYSGQSETQYF. The CDR3 DNA reads TGTGCCAGCAGTTACTCGGGGCAGAGTGAGACCCAGTACTTC.

The chain recombines TRBV4-1 with TRBJ2-3; 8 nucleotides agree with TRBD2. Unmatched junction bases numbered 4, after V lost 0 bases and J lost 5 bases. From germline, CDR1 is MGHRA and CDR2 YSYEKL. CDR3 size: 15 residues. In DNA, the CDR3 is TGCGCCAGCAGCCAAGAATTAGCGGGAATAGATACGCAGTATTTT. Translated: CASSQELAGIDTQYF.

The chain combines TRBV6-6 with TRBJ2-5; 7 bases align to TRBD1. Germline V lookup: CDR1 MNHNY, CDR2 SVGAGI (reference sequence). The CDR3 is 15 amino acids. The V and J ends lost 2 bases and 2 bases, in that order; junction bases with no gene match: 5. The CDR3 nucleotides are TGTGCCAGCAGTTACCCCCGGACAGGACAAGAGACCCAGTACTTC. Its translation is CASSYPRTGQETQYF.

This chain uses TRBV6-1 with TRBJ2-7; perhaps TRBD1 as D (6 bases). Trimming cost V 5 bases and J 1 base, with 12 bases left between them. Germline values: CDR1 MNHNS, CDR2 SASEGT. The CDR3 totals 14 residues. CDR3 residues: CASSPWTESYEQYF. The CDR3 DNA reads TGTGCCAGCAGTCCGTGGACAGAATCCTACGAGCAGTACTTC.

This clone appeared a few times. The chain employs TRBV2 and TRBJ1-5; D possibly corresponds to TRBD1 (5 bases). The CDR3 spans 16 residues. The germline V gene encodes CDR1 SNHLY and CDR2 FYNNEI. V was trimmed by 8 bases and J by 3 bases, leaving 20 bases between them. CDR3 nucleotides: TGTGCCAGCGAGGGACGTCGGGGGTCAGTCAATCAGCCCCAGCATTTT. Amino acid sequence: CASEGRRGSVNQPQHF.

This clone showed up just once. The genes are TRBV9 and TRBJ1-4; 8 positions match TRBD1. The germline V gene encodes CDR1 SGDLS and CDR2 YYNGEE. The CDR3 sequence is 16 residues long. The junction had 5 bases not matched to a gene; V was cut back by 4 bases and J by 0 bases. CDR3 sequence: CASSFGQGATNEKLFF. The CDR3 coding sequence is TGTGCCAGCAGCTTCGGACAGGGTGCAACTAATGAAAAACTGTTTTTT. Full variable domain (missing parts from reference TRBV9 and TRBJ1-4): DSGVTQTPKHLITATGQRVTLRCSPRSGDLSVYWYQQSLDQGLQFLIQYYNGEERAKGNILERFSAQQFPDLHSELNLSSLELGDSALYFCASSFGQGATNEKLFFGSGTQLSVL.

This sequence joins TRBV15 and TRBJ2-3; 10 nucleotides match TRBD2. V gave up 1 base and J gave up 3 bases; unmatched junction bases: 10. The germline CDR1 and CDR2 sequences are LNHNV and YYDKDF (reference sequence). The CDR3 contains 18 residues. The CDR3 sequence: CATSRGDWLAGVTDTQYF. Here the CDR3 DNA reads TGTGCCACCAGCAGAGGGGATTGGCTAGCGGGGGTTACAGATACGCAGTATTTT.

The V and J genes are TRBV14 and TRBJ2-6, with 7 nucleotides matching TRBD2. CDR1 and CDR2 from the germline V gene are SGHDN and FVKESK. This CDR3 is 17 amino acids long. Losses at the gene ends were 6 bases for V and 2 bases for J; bases not matched to a gene: 10. For the CDR3, the DNA is TGTGCCAGCAGTGGGGAGCGGGGATCGGCTGGGGCCAACGTCCTGACTTTC. Residues: CASSGERGSAGANVLTF.

This sequence joins TRBV13 and TRBJ2-3, with D perhaps matching TRBD2 (6 bases). Trimming took 5 bases from V and 10 from J, leaving 25 bases between them. Germline V lookup: CDR1 PRHDT, CDR2 FYEKMQ (reference sequence). The CDR3 covers 16 residues. The CDR3 reads CASSDPGLPGTEAQYF. The CDR3 region has the DNA TGTGCCAGCAGCGACCCGGGACTCCCGGGAACTGAGGCGCAGTATTTT.

The V gene is TRBV4-1, the J gene TRBJ2-1, with 7 bases aligning to TRBD1. V lost 5 bases, J lost 4 bases, and 8 bases stayed unmatched. The CDR3 covers 15 residues. Per the germline V gene, CDR1 is MGHRA and CDR2 is YSYEKL. The CDR3 sequence is CASSGRDRLYNEQFF. CDR3 nucleotides: TGCGCCAGCAGCGGCCGGGACAGACTATACAATGAGCAGTTCTTC.